The T cell receptor beta chain described here comes from a study of shared clonotypes between healthy human individuals. The unsorted PBMC sample used ten immunoSEQ deep assay plates. Some clones are missing from TCRdb's copy, which holds only in-frame ones; the method was immunoSEQ multiplex PCR. There are around 530,000 clones in the sample; about 80% occur only once, and approximately 12% lies in the top ten. The CDR3 spans 15 residues. Per the germline V gene, CDR1 is LGHNA and CDR2 is YNFKEQ. The junction had 0 bases not matched to a gene; V was cut back by 2 bases and J by 2 bases. Only Caucasian adults living in Nashville, Tennessee made up the donor group. Genomic DNA, for the unsorted samples, came from about 90 million PBMCs.

The specimen was PBMCs. This receptor was obtained from a woman between 35 and 50 years old in good health. Some clones in this sample may be carry-over from other donors' samples. The rearrangement joins TRBV4-2 to TRBJ2-7; 13 bases are a match to TRBD2. The CDR3 loop is CASSQTSGRAYEQYF. CDR3 sequence (DNA): TGTGCCAGCAGCCAAACTAGCGGGAGGGCCTACGAGCAGTACTTC.